This TCR beta chain was captured in a study of blood T cell repertoires in COVID-19. Study-wide background: Researchers got acute and convalescent COVID-19 samples from the United States, Italy and Spain.

Using immunoSEQ multiplex PCR, the repertoire was profiled, and TCRdb retains in-frame clones only, with some absent. Found here are 350,000 to 450,000 clones, roughly 87% of them singletons; the top ten hold about 5.4%. V was cut by 6 bases and J by 8 bases, with 16 bases left in between. The CDR3 consists of 13 residues. Germline-derived CDR1 and CDR2 are KGHSH and LQKENI. Which cohort a participant joined came from the clinical history participants gave. This sequence originates from a woman aged 50 to 60 who had recovered from COVID-19. The sequenced sample consisted of PBMCs or T cells enriched from blood (not recorded which). J is TRBJ1-2 and V is TRBV18; tentatively, D is TRBD1 (6 bases). The DNA for the CDR3 is TGTGCCAGCTCCCAAGGAGGGGGGGTCGGCTACACCTTC. Encoded protein: CASSQGGGVGYTF.